This TCR beta chain was found in a study of shared clonotypes between healthy human individuals. Germline V gives CDR1 MNHNS, CDR2 SASEGT. The CDR3 is 13 residues long. Trimming removed 7 bases at V and 3 bases at J, with 13 bases between. Assay execution took place at the deep level. Repertoires were generated with immunoSEQ multiplex PCR, while TCRdb's copy carries only in-frame clones and drops some. The data show about half a million clones, around 73% seen once. The source of this sequence is a woman aged 40 to 55 in good health. Some clones in this sample may be carry-over from other donors' samples. What was sequenced was PBMCs. J is TRBJ2-7 and V is TRBV6-1; TRBD1 is a possible D gene (8 bases). The chain's CDR3 is CASINRGGYEQYF. The CDR3 DNA follows: TGTGCCAGCATCAACAGGGGGGGCTACGAGCAGTACTTC.